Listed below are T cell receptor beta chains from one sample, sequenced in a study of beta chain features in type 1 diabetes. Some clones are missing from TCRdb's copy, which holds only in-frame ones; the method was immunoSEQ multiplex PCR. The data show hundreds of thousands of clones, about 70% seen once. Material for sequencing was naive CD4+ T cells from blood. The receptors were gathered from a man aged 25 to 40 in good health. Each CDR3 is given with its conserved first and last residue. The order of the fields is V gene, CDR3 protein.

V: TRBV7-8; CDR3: CASSPTLGPNTGELFF
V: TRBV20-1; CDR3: CSASKEAFF
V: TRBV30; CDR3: CAWSALGGSTEAFF
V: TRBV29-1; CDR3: CSVEAGTLQFF
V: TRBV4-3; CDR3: CASSQDGASTDTQYF
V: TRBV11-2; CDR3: CASSFIPGGDGETQYF
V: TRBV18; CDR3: CASSPGDRVEETQYF
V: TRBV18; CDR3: CASSMPAMADTQYF
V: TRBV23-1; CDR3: CASSQSAGSTGELFF
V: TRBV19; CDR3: CASSIVRGRGTDTQYF
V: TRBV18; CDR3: CASSPRGRSAYEQYF
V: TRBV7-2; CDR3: CASSLDRIHEQFF
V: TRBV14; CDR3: CASSQRLGRGDEQFF
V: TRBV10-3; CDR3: CANQGDYPSGANVLTF
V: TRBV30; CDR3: CAWSGGARETQYF
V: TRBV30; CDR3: CAWSGEGRHIQYF
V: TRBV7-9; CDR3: CASSSTGGASGYTF
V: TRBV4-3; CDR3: CASSQGQSTDTQYF
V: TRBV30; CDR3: CAWSPDRRTYSYEQYF
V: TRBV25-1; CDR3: CASSARVEQYF
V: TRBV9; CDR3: CASSEPGRDFFF
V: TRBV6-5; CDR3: CATRTELPGGYTF
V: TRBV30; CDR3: CAWSVHVTYEQYF
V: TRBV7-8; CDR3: CASSYRVPYEQYF
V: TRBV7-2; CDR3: CASSLDLAKNIQYF
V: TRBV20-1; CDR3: CSARANEQYF